The 2 T cell receptor beta chains listed next were all sequenced from one sample in a study of a mutant IDH1 vaccine in newly diagnosed glioma (TCRdb year 2021). For these receptors, no antigen is known. Sample time point, as interpreted from the label and publication: week 5, during vaccination. Each vaccine dose, consisting of 300 ug of a 20-mer mutant IDH1 peptide in Montanide, was administered subcutaneously with topical imiquimod. Receptor libraries were prepared by the immunoSEQ multiplex PCR assay. TCRdb's version of the immuneACCESS table is confined to in-frame rearrangements and falls short of the full clone set. An unresolved V gene accounts for under half of the shortfall where checked; the remainder is of unknown origin. A total of more than 25,000 clones appear in this sample, approximately 90% of them only once. The ten top clones hold around 3% of the sample. Sequenced here: peripheral blood mononuclear cells (PBMCs), sampled from a glioma patient whose treatment included an IDH1 peptide vaccine. All receptors derive from a woman in her forties with glioma. Some clones in this sample may be carry-over from other donors' samples.

This chain links TRBV4-2 with TRBJ1-2; 9 bases agree with TRBD1. The CDR3 contains 16 residues. Germline CDR1 LGHNA, CDR2 YNFKEQ. Trimming took 4 bases from V and 4 from J; bases not matched to a gene: 10. In nucleotides, the CDR3 is TGTGCCAGCAGCCTAAAACAGGGGGCTGGAGTCTATGGCTACACCTTC. Amino acid sequence: CASSLKQGAGVYGYTF.

The chain joins TRBV5-6 to TRBJ1-3; TRBD1 matches 8 bases. V was pared by 4 bases and J by 7 bases, with 4 bases of the junction left unmatched. The CDR3 consists of 13 residues. Germline loops: CDR1 SGHDT, CDR2 YYEEEE. The CDR3 bases are TGTGCCAGCAGCCCAGGGGGCCTGAACACCATATATTTT. It codes for CASSPGGLNTIYF.